The 32 T cell receptor beta chains below come from one sample, sequenced in a study of control samples from healthy donors and cancer patients. Produced via immunoSEQ multiplex PCR; TCRdb's table is partial and in-frame only. The profile shows some 100,000 clones, 90% of them singletons. The sample was blood. These receptors were taken from a human donor in good health. The donor label of this sample is uncertain.

V is TRBV27 and J is TRBJ2-1; either TRBD1 or TRBD2 may supply D (5 bases each). The CDR3 covers 15 residues. Per the germline V gene, CDR1 is MNHEY and CDR2 is SMNVEV (reference sequence). Trimming took 6 bases from V and 7 from J, leaving 19 bases between them. The chain's CDR3 is CASSLRRDLENEQFF. In DNA form, the CDR3 reads TGTGCCAGCAGCCTTCGCCGGGACCTCGAGAATGAGCAGTTCTTC.

Here the CDR3 reads CASSQDPGTEAFF. CDR3 nucleotide sequence: TGTGCCAGCAGCCAAGATCCCGGCACTGAAGCTTTCTTT. This chain joins TRBV3-1 (or the pseudogene TRBV3-2) and TRBJ1-1, with D hard to call. Trimming took off 0 bases at V and 4 bases at J, with 6 bases between the two ends. Germline CDR1 LGHDT, CDR2 YNNKEL (reference sequence). The CDR3 covers 13 residues.

The gene calls are TRBV10-3 and TRBJ2-1; D possibly corresponds to TRBD2 (5 bases). The length of the CDR3 is 11 residues. Trimming shortened V by 9 bases and J by 7 bases, and 10 bases separated the two germline ends. Germline V gene data show CDR1 as ENHRY and CDR2 as SYGVKD. The DNA of the CDR3 is TGTGCCATACGTCGAGGGAATGAGCAGTTCTTC. Translated: CAIRRGNEQFF.

The V gene is TRBV12-5, the J gene TRBJ2-5; 8 bases fit TRBD1. The germline gives CDR1 LGHNT, CDR2 FRNRAP. The CDR3 runs 15 residues. Unmatched junction bases numbered 8, after V lost 4 bases and J lost 4 bases. In DNA form, the CDR3 reads TGTGCTAGTGGTTCGGACAGGGTAAAGCGAGAGACCCAGTACTTC. Amino acid sequence: CASGSDRVKRETQYF.

V gene TRBV19 combines with J gene TRBJ2-7; D is uncertain. V lost 3 bases and J 4 bases, leaving 4 bases between the germline ends. This CDR3 has 11 amino acids. Germline V lookup: CDR1 LNHDA, CDR2 SQIVND (reference sequence). The CDR3: CASSMGYEQYF. The CDR3 DNA is TGTGCCAGTAGTATGGGGTACGAGCAGTACTTC.

The J gene is TRBJ2-3, the V gene TRBV6-2 or TRBV6-3, with D uncertain. Deletions cut 5 bases from V and 4 bases from J, with 16 bases between. Germline CDR1 reads MNHEY; CDR2 reads SVGEGT. This CDR3 spans 15 amino acids. The CDR3 nucleotides are TGTGCCAGCAGTACCGGTGGTAGTTTAGCAGATACGCAGTATTTT. The encoded protein is CASSTGGSLADTQYF.

This clone showed up just a few times. Other DNA sequences in this sample translate to the same CDR3. The gene calls are TRBV19 and TRBJ2-7; 8 bases line up with TRBD1. This CDR3 is 12 amino acids long. CDR1 LNHDA and CDR2 SQIVND come from the germline V gene (reference sequence). V lost 5 bases and J lost 4; bases outside the gene matches: 1. The CDR3 region is CASSDRGYEQYF. The DNA for the CDR3 is TGTGCCAGTAGTGACAGGGGATACGAGCAGTACTTC.

The V and J genes are TRBV5-1 and TRBJ2-3; possible D gene TRBD1, 5 bases. The CDR3 sequence is 13 residues long. Deletions cut 4 bases from V and 5 bases from J, with 11 bases between. Per germline, CDR1 SGHRS and CDR2 YFSETQ. CDR3 bases: TGCGCCAGCAGCGAAGGGGCTGGAGATACGCAGTATTTT. Its translation is CASSEGAGDTQYF.

The chain links TRBV11-2 to TRBJ2-6, with unresolved D. V lost 0 bases, J lost 2 bases, and 8 bases lay in between. Germline V gene lookup returns CDR1 SGHAT and CDR2 FQNNGV. CDR3 length equals 16 residues. The CDR3 spells CASSLDRHTGANVLTF. The DNA of the CDR3 is TGTGCCAGCAGCTTAGATCGACATACTGGGGCCAACGTCCTGACTTTC.

V and J are TRBV28 and TRBJ2-7, with TRBD1 as a possible D gene (6 bases). Germline values: CDR1 MDHEN, CDR2 SYDVKM. Trimming took off 1 base at V and 5 bases at J, with 18 bases between the two ends. The CDR3 has 16 residues. The CDR3 bases are TGTGCCAGCAGTTTATCCCAAGAGGGACAATTCCACGAGCAGTACTTC. Translation: CASSLSQEGQFHEQYF.

The V call is TRBV24-1, the J call TRBJ1-5, with D unresolved. This CDR3 has 16 amino acids. In germline, CDR1 is KGHDR, CDR2 SFDVKD. Between the trimmed V and J ends, which lost 3 bases and 0 bases, there was a span of 11 bases. CDR3 protein: CATSDTLDGSNQPQHF. The DNA of the CDR3 is TGTGCCACCAGTGATACCCTGGACGGTAGCAATCAGCCCCAGCATTTT.

This chain connects TRBV19 to TRBJ1-2; no firm D call. Trimming removed 4 bases from V and 3 bases from J, with 12 bases in between. Germline values: CDR1 LNHDA, CDR2 SQIVND (reference sequence). This CDR3 is 14 amino acids long. CDR3 nucleotide sequence: TGTGCCAGTAGTACTGCCCAGGCCCACTATGGCTACACCTTC. This sequence encodes CASSTAQAHYGYTF. The complete variable domain, with remaining parts taken from reference TRBV19 and TRBJ1-2, reads DGGITQSPKYLFRKEGQNVTLSCEQNLNHDAMYWYRQDPGQGLRLIYYSQIVNDFQKGDIAEGYSVSREKKESFPLTVTSAQKNPTAFYLCASSTAQAHYGYTFGSGTRLTVV.

The rearrangement uses TRBV6-4 and TRBJ2-2; D possibly corresponds to TRBD1 (5 bases). The CDR3 is made up of 17 amino acids. Germline V gives CDR1 MRHNA, CDR2 SNTAGT. V lost 4 bases and J lost 5, with 20 bases in between. The CDR3 region is CASSVFGAATPTGELFF. The CDR3 DNA is TGTGCCAGCAGTGTTTTTGGGGCGGCAACCCCGACCGGGGAGCTGTTTTTT.

The chain links TRBV6-5 to TRBJ2-1; 10 bases map to TRBD1. From germline, CDR1 is MNHEY and CDR2 SVGAGI. The CDR3 has 14 residues. V dropped 5 bases and J dropped 10; count of bases not matched to a gene: 8. CDR3 in DNA: TGTGCCAGCAGTCAGACAGGGGGCGGGATCGAGCAGTTCTTC. Its translation is CASSQTGGGIEQFF.

The chain carries TRBV11-2 and TRBJ1-4, with 7 bases that match TRBD1. There are 16 residues in the CDR3. Germline assignment: CDR1 SGHAT and CDR2 FQNNGV. Losses at the gene ends were 5 bases for V and 6 bases for J; bases not matched to a gene: 12. The CDR3 bases are TGTGCCAGCAGCCTCCAAAGCGGGGACAGATATGAAAAACTGTTTTTT. It yields the protein CASSLQSGDRYEKLFF.

The CDR3 protein is CASSFSTGSYEQYF. The CDR3 nucleotides read TGCGCCAGCAGCTTTTCGACGGGATCCTACGAGCAGTACTTC. J is TRBJ2-7 and V is TRBV5-1, with a weak D call TRBD2 (5 bases). The germline V gene has CDR1 SGHRS and CDR2 YFSETQ. The CDR3 extends over 14 amino acids. V was cut by 2 bases and J by 1 base, with 10 bases left in between.

The chain combines TRBV10-3 with TRBJ2-5; maybe TRBD1 (6 bases). The CDR3 totals 12 residues. V lost 6 bases, J lost 4 bases, and 9 bases lay in between. Germline CDR1 reads ENHRY; CDR2 reads SYGVKD. The CDR3, as DNA: TGTGCCATCAGGGACAGTGGAGAGACCCAGTACTTC. It yields the protein CAIRDSGETQYF.

The gene calls are TRBV5-6 and TRBJ2-3; D unresolved. The V gene lost 2 bases and the J gene lost 0 bases, with 10 bases spanning the gap. The CDR3 is 15 residues long. Germline loops: CDR1 SGHDT, CDR2 YYEEEE. The CDR3 loop is CASSFSPSSTDTQYF. CDR3 sequence (DNA): TGTGCCAGCAGCTTTTCCCCGTCTAGCACAGATACGCAGTATTTT.

The rearrangement joins TRBV24-1 to TRBJ2-3; a weak D match, TRBD1 (6 bases). Per the germline V gene, CDR1 is KGHDR and CDR2 is SFDVKD. V dropped 0 bases and J dropped 6 bases, with 9 bases sitting between them. The CDR3 consists of 14 residues. In DNA form, the CDR3 reads TGTGCCACCAGTGATTTGCGGACAGTGGATACGCAGTATTTT. Amino acids: CATSDLRTVDTQYF.

J is TRBJ1-5 and V is TRBV5-3; 9 bases match TRBD1. TRBV5-3 is labeled an ORF, and its function is uncertain. J gave up 5 bases and V 0 bases, and 3 bases lay outside the gene matches. This CDR3 spans 15 amino acids. CDR3 in DNA: TGTGCCAGAAGCTTGGCGGGACAGGGTTATCAGCCCCAGCATTTT. Protein: CARSLAGQGYQPQHF.

V and J are TRBV2 and TRBJ2-5, with 12 nucleotides matching TRBD1. This CDR3 is built from 15 residues. V shed 6 bases and J 5 bases; nucleotides not matched to a gene: 7. From germline, CDR1 is SNHLY and CDR2 FYNNEI. The DNA for the CDR3 is TGTGCCAGCAGGGGACAGGGGGCGGTTAGGGAGACCCAGTACTTC. This codes for CASRGQGAVRETQYF.

The J gene is TRBJ2-1, the V gene TRBV9, with 10 nucleotides matching TRBD2. The germline V gene has CDR1 SGDLS and CDR2 YYNGEE. CDR3 length equals 15 residues. Losses at the gene ends were 1 base for V and 7 bases for J; bases not matched to a gene: 5. CDR3 protein: CASSVSGGVANEQFF. CDR3 nucleotide sequence: TGTGCCAGCAGCGTAAGCGGGGGGGTTGCGAATGAGCAGTTCTTC. Looking up the rest from reference TRBV9 and TRBJ2-1 gives the full variable domain: DSGVTQTPKHLITATGQRVTLRCSPRSGDLSVYWYQQSLDQGLQFLIQYYNGEERAKGNILERFSAQQFPDLHSELNLSSLELGDSALYFCASSVSGGVANEQFFGPGTRLTVL.

The gene calls are TRBV24-1 and TRBJ2-7, with D possibly called TRBD1 or TRBD2 (6 bases each). Between the trimmed V and J ends, which lost 6 bases and 7 bases, there was a span of 12 bases. CDR1 is KGHDR, CDR2 SFDVKD, per germline. There are 12 residues in the CDR3. DNA of the CDR3: TGTGCCACCAGTCCAAGGGGGGTGGAGCAGTACTTC. Its protein product is CATSPRGVEQYF.

The chain is built from TRBV12-5 and TRBJ2-4; the D is unclear. Trimming shortened V by 6 bases and J by 5 bases, and 11 bases separated the two germline ends. This CDR3 comprises 13 residues. CDR1 is LGHNT and CDR2 is FRNRAP in the germline V gene. Written as DNA, the CDR3 is TGTGCTAGTGGGATCTCCGGGCAAAACATTCAGTACTTC. The encoded protein is CASGISGQNIQYF.

This rearrangement joins TRBV5-1 to TRBJ2-7; D may correspond to TRBD1 or TRBD2 (5 bases each). V lost 5 bases to trimming and J lost 2 bases, with 11 bases between them. Germline CDR1 SGHRS, CDR2 YFSETQ. The CDR3 covers 13 residues. The CDR3 nucleotides read TGCGCCAGCAGTAGGGACGCCGCCTACGAGCAGTACTTC. It is translated as CASSRDAAYEQYF.

This sequence joins TRBV24-1 and TRBJ1-4, with D tentatively TRBD1 (5 bases). The CDR3 sequence is 14 residues long. The V and J ends lost 7 bases and 2 bases respectively, with 10 bases between them. In germline, CDR1 is KGHDR, CDR2 SFDVKD. In DNA, the CDR3 is TGTGCCACCAGCCCTGGGGGTACTAATGAAAAACTGTTTTTT. It translates to CATSPGGTNEKLFF.

The gene calls are TRBV3-1 (or the pseudogene TRBV3-2) and TRBJ2-2, with 10 bases fitting TRBD2. Trimming at V came to 6 bases and at J to 5 bases, leaving 9 bases not matched to a gene. Germline CDR1 LGHDT, CDR2 YNNKEL (reference sequence). This CDR3 is 16 amino acids long. CDR3: CASSPSGGAGTGELFF. The CDR3 DNA is TGTGCCAGCAGTCCCAGCGGGGGGGCGGGAACCGGGGAGCTGTTTTTT.

This clone has just one count. This chain connects TRBV27 to TRBJ1-1, with TRBD1 matching over 9 bases. The J segment lost 11 bases and the V segment lost 5 bases, leaving 12 bases of the junction unmatched. Germline V gene data show CDR1 as MNHEY and CDR2 as SMNVEV (reference sequence). CDR3 length equals 14 residues. DNA for the CDR3: TGTGCCAGCAGTCTCAGTCCCGGGACAGGGAATGCTTTCTTT. Its protein product is CASSLSPGTGNAFF.

The chain joins TRBV5-4 to TRBJ2-3; D is perhaps TRBD1 (6 bases). Trimming removed 3 bases from V and 2 bases from J, with 16 bases in between. The CDR3 sequence is 16 residues long. In germline, CDR1 is SGHNT, CDR2 YYREEE (reference sequence). CDR3 DNA: TGTGCCAGCAGCTCGAACCGGGACACGTTCACAGATACGCAGTATTTT. Translation: CASSSNRDTFTDTQYF.

J is TRBJ2-4 and V is TRBV7-3; D gene uncertain. Trimming pared 1 base from V and 0 bases from J, leaving 4 bases between. Germline V gene data show CDR1 as SGHTA and CDR2 as FQGTGA. The CDR3 runs to 14 residues. The CDR3 sequence is CASSLSGAKNIQYF. CDR3 in DNA: TGTGCCAGCAGCTTAAGTGGAGCCAAAAACATTCAGTACTTC.

The V call is TRBV19, the J call TRBJ1-5; weak D call: TRBD1 (5 bases). Germline CDR1 and CDR2: LNHDA and SQIVND (reference sequence). The CDR3 is 14 residues long. Trimming took off 4 bases at V and 4 bases at J, with 11 bases between the two ends. The CDR3 protein is CASSSKNRNQPQHF. DNA of the CDR3: TGTGCCAGTAGTAGTAAAAACAGGAATCAGCCCCAGCATTTT.

This chain joins TRBV5-1 and TRBJ1-1, with a weak D call TRBD1 (5 bases). Trimming cost V 4 bases and J 4 bases, with 14 bases left between them. CDR3 size: 14 residues. The V gene's germline CDR1 is SGHRS and CDR2 YFSETQ. The CDR3 DNA is TGCGCCAGCAGCCGCGGGACTATGGGCACTGAAGCTTTCTTT. It yields the protein CASSRGTMGTEAFF.